This T cell receptor beta chain was obtained from a study of control samples from healthy donors and cancer patients. This table comes from immunoSEQ multiplex PCR, and its TCRdb copy is limited to in-frame clones, with some not included. This sample has 75,000 to 100,000 clones, with 86% found just once. Germline CDR1 and CDR2: SGHTA and FQGNSA. This CDR3 contains 16 residues. Trimming took off 5 bases at V and 1 base at J, with 16 bases between the two ends. The TCR originated in a woman aged 45 to 65 in good health. The rearrangement links TRBV7-2 to TRBJ2-3, with a tentative D call TRBD2 (5 bases). The sequencing sample was made of blood. As DNA, the CDR3 is TGTGCCAGCAGCCCCCTAGCTGGACTGGGCACAGATACGCAGTATTTT. Translation: CASSPLAGLGTDTQYF. The full variable domain, with the rest looked up from reference TRBV7-2 and TRBJ2-3, is GAGVSQSPSNKVTEKGKDVELRCDPISGHTALYWYRQSLGQGLEFLIYFQGNSAPDKSGLPSDRFSAERTGGSVSTLTIQRTQQEDSAVYLCASSPLAGLGTDTQYFGPGTRLTVL.